These T cell receptor beta chains were read from a single sample in a study of technical replicates of blood from a handful of donors. The data were produced by immunoSEQ multiplex PCR, yet TCRdb's version contains in-frame clones alone and is incomplete. Of under 85,000 clones listed, roughly 97% were seen once; the top ten hold less than 0.2%. Sequenced sample: T cells isolated from PBMCs. The receptors come from a human donor in good health. Each CDR3 is given with its conserved first and last residue. The D gene is left open where the match is weak. Not every row has a clone size; where given, it reads once, few, many or a size class.

clone size: NA
V gene: TRBV7-2
D gene: NA
J gene: TRBJ2-7
CDR3 DNA: TGTGCCAGCAGCTTATTAACCGGGACTCGACTCTCCTACGAGCAGTACTTC
CDR3 protein: CASSLLTGTRLSYEQYF

clone size: NA
V gene: TRBV27
D gene: TRBD1
J gene: TRBJ1-2
CDR3 DNA: TGTGCCAGCAGTTACCGGCCGGCGGGACAGGGGAGGCGTAACTATGGCTACACCTTC
CDR3 protein: CASSYRPAGQGRRNYGYTF

clone size: once
V gene: TRBV30
D gene: TRBD1
J gene: TRBJ2-7
CDR3 DNA: TGTGCCTGGAGTGGGGGGACAGTCTCCTACGAGCAGTACTTC
CDR3 protein: CAWSGGTVSYEQYF

clone size: NA
V gene: TRBV7-6
D gene: TRBD1
J gene: TRBJ2-2
CDR3 DNA: TGTGCCAGCAGCCCCATGGACAGGAACGTGGCCGGGGAGCTGTTTTTT
CDR3 protein: CASSPMDRNVAGELFF

clone size: NA
V gene: TRBV2
D gene: TRBD2
J gene: TRBJ2-1
CDR3 DNA: TGTGCCAGCGCTAGCGGAACACACCACAATGAGCAGTTCTTC
CDR3 protein: CASASGTHHNEQFF

clone size: NA
V gene: TRBV5-4
D gene: NA
J gene: TRBJ2-3
CDR3 DNA: TGTGCCAGCAGCCTCTATTTTTCTAGCACAGATACGCAGTATTTT
CDR3 protein: CASSLYFSSTDTQYF

clone size: NA
V gene: TRBV5-1
D gene: TRBD2
J gene: TRBJ2-2
CDR3 DNA: TGCGCCAGCAGCCCGATACTAGCGGGAGGGGCCGGGGAGCTGTTTTTT
CDR3 protein: CASSPILAGGAGELFF

clone size: NA
V gene: TRBV2
D gene: TRBD1
J gene: TRBJ2-7
CDR3 DNA: TGTGCCAGCAGTCAACAGGGGGCCGGCTACGAGCAGTACTTC
CDR3 protein: CASSQQGAGYEQYF

clone size: NA
V gene: TRBV18
D gene: NA
J gene: TRBJ1-4
CDR3 DNA: TGTGCCAGCTCACTCAAGCAAAAACTGTTTTTT
CDR3 protein: CASSLKQKLFF

clone size: NA
V gene: TRBV5-1
D gene: NA
J gene: TRBJ1-1
CDR3 DNA: TGCGCCAGCAGCCGTACAGGTGAGAACACTGAAGCTTTCTTT
CDR3 protein: CASSRTGENTEAFF

clone size: NA
V gene: TRBV30
D gene: TRBD1
J gene: TRBJ1-2
CDR3 DNA: TGTGCCTGGGGACAGGAGGGCCTCGATGGCTACACCTTC
CDR3 protein: CAWGQEGLDGYTF

clone size: NA
V gene: TRBV2
D gene: NA
J gene: TRBJ2-2
CDR3 DNA: TGTGCCAGCGCCAGCACCGGGGAGCTGTTTTTT
CDR3 protein: CASASTGELFF

clone size: NA
V gene: TRBV18
D gene: NA
J gene: TRBJ2-3
CDR3 DNA: TGTGCCAGCTCACGATCCACGGGGGATACGCAGTATTTT
CDR3 protein: CASSRSTGDTQYF

clone size: once
V gene: TRBV19
D gene: TRBD1
J gene: TRBJ1-2
CDR3 DNA: TGTGCCAGTCAGCCTCTAGGACAGGCGAACTATGGCTACACCTTC
CDR3 protein: CASQPLGQANYGYTF

clone size: once
V gene: TRBV19
D gene: TRBD2
J gene: TRBJ2-3
CDR3 DNA: TGTGCCAGTAGTATAAGACTAGCGGGACAGATCGCGGATACGCAGTATTTT
CDR3 protein: CASSIRLAGQIADTQYF

clone size: NA
V gene: TRBV7-7
D gene: NA
J gene: TRBJ1-3
CDR3 DNA: TGTGCCAGCAGCTTAGGCCCAGGTCTCTCTGGAAACACCATATATTTT
CDR3 protein: CASSLGPGLSGNTIYF

clone size: NA
V gene: TRBV6-1
D gene: TRBD2
J gene: TRBJ2-3
CDR3 DNA: TGTGCCAGCAGTGAGAGGACTAGCGGGAGGGGCGATACGCAGTATTTT
CDR3 protein: CASSERTSGRGDTQYF

clone size: NA
V gene: TRBV7-9
D gene: TRBD1
J gene: TRBJ2-1
CDR3 DNA: TGTGCCAGCAGCTTTGACAGGGGGCGGGGCAATGAGCAGTTCTTC
CDR3 protein: CASSFDRGRGNEQFF

clone size: NA
V gene: TRBV9
D gene: NA
J gene: TRBJ2-3
CDR3 DNA: TGTGCCAGCAGCGTAGACTTGGGCACAGATACGCAGTATTTT
CDR3 protein: CASSVDLGTDTQYF

clone size: NA
V gene: TRBV28
D gene: NA
J gene: TRBJ2-2
CDR3 DNA: TGTGCCAGCAGCTTCGACACCGGGGAGCTGTTTTTT
CDR3 protein: CASSFDTGELFF

clone size: NA
V gene: TRBV11-2
D gene: NA
J gene: TRBJ2-1
CDR3 DNA: TGTGCCAGCAGCTTAGCGGCTAAGGGCGGGATTTCCTACAATGAGCAGTTCTTC
CDR3 protein: CASSLAAKGGISYNEQFF

clone size: NA
V gene: TRBV7-9
D gene: TRBD1
J gene: TRBJ1-2
CDR3 DNA: TGTGCCAGCAGCCGAGCGACAGGGGTTGATGGCTACACCTTC
CDR3 protein: CASSRATGVDGYTF

clone size: once
V gene: TRBV5-4
D gene: TRBD1
J gene: TRBJ2-7
CDR3 DNA: TGTGCCAGCAGCCTACCCAAGGACAGGGGGTCGTCCGAGCAGTACTTC
CDR3 protein: CASSLPKDRGSSEQYF

clone size: NA
V gene: TRBV5-1
D gene: TRBD1
J gene: TRBJ2-5
CDR3 DNA: TGCGCCAGCAGCCAGACAGGGGTGGATGAGACCCAGTACTTC
CDR3 protein: CASSQTGVDETQYF

clone size: once
V gene: TRBV9
D gene: NA
J gene: TRBJ2-2
CDR3 DNA: TGTGCCAGCAGCCTAATGCCTGCGGGGGCGGGCACCGGGGAGCTGTTTTTT
CDR3 protein: CASSLMPAGAGTGELFF

clone size: NA
V gene: TRBV7-7
D gene: NA
J gene: TRBJ2-4
CDR3 DNA: TGTGCCAGCAGCTCCGTACTTAGGGGGGACAGCTTAGCCAAAAACATTCAGTACTTC
CDR3 protein: CASSSVLRGDSLAKNIQYF

clone size: NA
V gene: TRBV21-1
D gene: NA
J gene: TRBJ2-3
CDR3 DNA: TGTGCCAGCACCTTAATTGTAGCGAGCCGGGGCACAGATACGCAGTATTTT
CDR3 protein: CASTLIVASRGTDTQYF

clone size: NA
V gene: TRBV5-8
D gene: NA
J gene: TRBJ2-2
CDR3 DNA: TGTGCCAGCAGCCCGGTGGGGGGTAGCACCGGGGAGCTGTTTTTT
CDR3 protein: CASSPVGGSTGELFF

clone size: few
V gene: TRBV28
D gene: NA
J gene: TRBJ1-2
CDR3 DNA: TGTGCCAGCAGTGTTACAGGGAACTATGGCTACACCTTC
CDR3 protein: CASSVTGNYGYTF

clone size: once
V gene: TRBV19
D gene: NA
J gene: TRBJ2-7
CDR3 DNA: TGTGCCAGTAGTATTCTAGGACGGGATTACGAGCAGTACTTC
CDR3 protein: CASSILGRDYEQYF

clone size: NA
V gene: TRBV4-2
D gene: NA
J gene: TRBJ2-7
CDR3 DNA: TGTGCCAGCAGCCAAGAGCTACAGACCTACGAGCAGTACTTC
CDR3 protein: CASSQELQTYEQYF

clone size: NA
V gene: TRBV25-1
D gene: TRBD2
J gene: TRBJ2-5
CDR3 DNA: TGTGCCAGCAGTGAATCGTCTAGCGGGGAGACCCAGTACTTC
CDR3 protein: CASSESSSGETQYF

clone size: NA
V gene: TRBV19
D gene: NA
J gene: TRBJ1-1
CDR3 DNA: TGTGCCAGTAGTCCCCGGACGGGAAACACTGAAGCTTTCTTT
CDR3 protein: CASSPRTGNTEAFF

clone size: NA
V gene: TRBV19
D gene: TRBD1
J gene: TRBJ1-6
CDR3 DNA: TGTGCCAGTATCGGGACAGGGCACAATTCACCCCTCCACTTT
CDR3 protein: CASIGTGHNSPLHF

clone size: NA
V gene: TRBV4-1
D gene: TRBD2
J gene: TRBJ2-3
CDR3 DNA: TGCGCCAGCAGCCACACTTCCCTAGCGGACACAGATACGCAGTATTTT
CDR3 protein: CASSHTSLADTDTQYF

clone size: NA
V gene: TRBV10-2
D gene: NA
J gene: TRBJ2-5
CDR3 DNA: TGCGCCAGCAGTTTATCGGGGGTCGGTGAGACCCAGTACTTC
CDR3 protein: CASSLSGVGETQYF

clone size: NA
V gene: TRBV2
D gene: NA
J gene: TRBJ2-7
CDR3 DNA: TGTGCCAGCCAACTCCCTGGCGAGCAGTACTTC
CDR3 protein: CASQLPGEQYF

clone size: NA
V gene: TRBV7-8
D gene: TRBD1
J gene: TRBJ1-2
CDR3 DNA: TGTGCCAGCAGCTTCAATACCGGGACAGGGGGCGAAAGCTACACCTTC
CDR3 protein: CASSFNTGTGGESYTF

clone size: NA
V gene: TRBV28
D gene: NA
J gene: TRBJ1-1
CDR3 DNA: TGTGCCAGCAGTTTAGGGGCCACAGGACCGAACACTGAAGCTTTCTTT
CDR3 protein: CASSLGATGPNTEAFF

clone size: NA
V gene: TRBV25-1
D gene: NA
J gene: TRBJ2-3
CDR3 DNA: TGTGCCAGCAGTGCTCGAGAGGGTTGGACGCAGTATTTT
CDR3 protein: CASSAREGWTQYF

clone size: NA
V gene: TRBV27
D gene: TRBD2
J gene: TRBJ2-2
CDR3 DNA: TGTGCCAGCAGTACGGCCCCACTAGCGGGAGTAACCGGGGAGCTGTTTTTT
CDR3 protein: CASSTAPLAGVTGELFF

clone size: NA
V gene: TRBV7-9
D gene: NA
J gene: TRBJ2-7
CDR3 DNA: TGTGCCAGCAGCCTAAGAGAGACGACAGGAGTTCCCTACGAGCAGTACTTC
CDR3 protein: CASSLRETTGVPYEQYF

clone size: NA
V gene: TRBV28
D gene: TRBD1
J gene: TRBJ1-2
CDR3 DNA: TGTGCCAGCAGCACAACAGGGGAAACTCATGGCTACACCTTC
CDR3 protein: CASSTTGETHGYTF

clone size: NA
V gene: TRBV29-1
D gene: TRBD2
J gene: TRBJ2-3
CDR3 DNA: TGCAGCGTTGCGTCGACTAGCGTCACAGATACGCAGTATTTT
CDR3 protein: CSVASTSVTDTQYF

clone size: NA
V gene: TRBV6-4
D gene: NA
J gene: TRBJ1-2
CDR3 DNA: TGTGCCAGCGCAGGGTCTTCTGGCTACACCTTC
CDR3 protein: CASAGSSGYTF

clone size: NA
V gene: TRBV19
D gene: TRBD1
J gene: TRBJ2-5
CDR3 DNA: TGTGCCAGTAGTATGGACAGGGAGACCCAGTACTTC
CDR3 protein: CASSMDRETQYF

clone size: NA
V gene: TRBV19
D gene: TRBD2
J gene: TRBJ2-3
CDR3 DNA: TGTGCCACCACCCAACCTCTCTCCGGGACTAGCGGGGGTTATCACACAGATACGCAGTATTTT
CDR3 protein: CATTQPLSGTSGGYHTDTQYF

clone size: NA
V gene: TRBV9
D gene: TRBD1
J gene: TRBJ2-2
CDR3 DNA: TGTGCCAGCAGCGGCCCGGGACAGGTGAACAAGCTGTTTTTT
CDR3 protein: CASSGPGQVNKLFF

clone size: NA
V gene: TRBV19
D gene: NA
J gene: TRBJ2-7
CDR3 DNA: TGTGCCAGTAGTATTCCGGGGTACGAGCAGTACTTC
CDR3 protein: CASSIPGYEQYF

clone size: NA
V gene: TRBV7-9
D gene: NA
J gene: TRBJ2-7
CDR3 DNA: TGTGCCAGCAGCTTACGGCAGGGGAACTCCTACGAGCAGTACTTC
CDR3 protein: CASSLRQGNSYEQYF

clone size: once
V gene: TRBV19
D gene: NA
J gene: TRBJ1-1
CDR3 DNA: TGTGCCAGTAGTATCCCAGGGATGAACACTGAAGCTTTCTTT
CDR3 protein: CASSIPGMNTEAFF

clone size: NA
V gene: TRBV11-2
D gene: TRBD2
J gene: TRBJ2-7
CDR3 DNA: TGTGCCAGCAGTTCGCAACTAGCGGGGAGCTCCTACGAGCAGTACTTC
CDR3 protein: CASSSQLAGSSYEQYF

clone size: once
V gene: TRBV4-1
D gene: NA
J gene: TRBJ2-3
CDR3 DNA: TGCGCCAGCCAAGACAAACCTTTAGAGAGGGTTCGGTCGTCCACAGATACGCAGTATTTT
CDR3 protein: CASQDKPLERVRSSTDTQYF